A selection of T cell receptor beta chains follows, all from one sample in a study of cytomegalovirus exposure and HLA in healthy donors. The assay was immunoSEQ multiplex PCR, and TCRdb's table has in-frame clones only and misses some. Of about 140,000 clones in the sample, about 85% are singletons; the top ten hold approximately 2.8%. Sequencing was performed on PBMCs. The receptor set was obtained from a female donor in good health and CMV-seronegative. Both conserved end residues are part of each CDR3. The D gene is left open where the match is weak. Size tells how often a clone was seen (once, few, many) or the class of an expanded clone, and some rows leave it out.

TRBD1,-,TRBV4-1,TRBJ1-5,CASSQQGGFNQPQHF,TGCGCCAGCAGCCAACAGGGGGGATTCAATCAGCCCCAGCATTTT
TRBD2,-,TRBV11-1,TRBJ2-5,CASRVPGGKETQYF,TGTGCCAGCAGGGTTCCGGGGGGAAAAGAGACCCAGTACTTC
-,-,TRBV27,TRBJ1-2,CASSLGGASGYTF,TGTGCCAGCAGTTTAGGCGGGGCCTCTGGCTACACCTTC
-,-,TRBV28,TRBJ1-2,CAGRTDYGYTF,TGTGCCGGCCGGACAGACTATGGCTACACCTTC
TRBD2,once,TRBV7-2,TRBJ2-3,CASSQDGLAGVPQYF,TGTGCCAGCAGCCAAGACGGACTAGCGGGGGTCCCGCAGTATTTT
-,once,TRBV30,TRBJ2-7,CAAQDRLSSYEQYF,TGTGCCGCCCAAGACAGGCTCAGCTCCTACGAGCAGTACTTC
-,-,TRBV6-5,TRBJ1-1,CASSYSTSEAFF,TGTGCCAGCAGTTACTCCACTTCCGAAGCTTTCTTT
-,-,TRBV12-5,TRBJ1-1,CASGSTGLFTEAFF,TGTGCTAGTGGTTCGACGGGTCTATTCACTGAAGCTTTCTTT
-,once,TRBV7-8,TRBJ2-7,CASSPGGGPFYEQYF,TGTGCCAGCAGCCCTGGGGGGGGCCCCTTCTACGAGCAGTACTTC
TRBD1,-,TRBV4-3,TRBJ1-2,CASSPIGKMDRFYGYTF,TGCGCCAGCAGCCCGATAGGGAAAATGGACAGGTTCTATGGCTACACCTTC
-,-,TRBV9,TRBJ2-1,CASSVAGQPYNEQFF,TGTGCCAGCAGCGTAGCTGGACAACCCTACAATGAGCAGTTCTTC
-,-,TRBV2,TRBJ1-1,CASSEDMNTEAFF,TGTGCCAGCAGTGAAGACATGAACACTGAAGCTTTCTTT
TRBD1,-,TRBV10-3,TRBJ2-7,CATSTGTVPYEQYF,TGTGCCACTTCCACCGGGACAGTCCCCTACGAGCAGTACTTC
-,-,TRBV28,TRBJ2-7,CASSSGLSSYEQYF,TGTGCCAGCAGTTCCGGACTAAGCTCCTACGAGCAGTACTTC
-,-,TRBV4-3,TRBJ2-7,CASSQDRAYLYEQYF,TGCGCCAGCAGCCAAGACAGGGCATATCTCTACGAGCAGTACTTC
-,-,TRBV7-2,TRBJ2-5,CASRPPGLETQYF,TGTGCCAGCCGCCCCCCGGGATTGGAGACCCAGTACTTC
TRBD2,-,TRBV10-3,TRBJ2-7,CAIEGLAGIYEQYF,TGTGCCATCGAGGGGCTAGCGGGTATCTACGAGCAGTACTTC
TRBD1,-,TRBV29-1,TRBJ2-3,CSVEATGFPDTQYF,TGCAGCGTTGAAGCGACAGGGTTCCCAGATACGCAGTATTTT
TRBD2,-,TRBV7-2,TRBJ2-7,CASSLTGLPYEQYF,TGTGCCAGCAGCTTAACGGGACTACCCTACGAGCAGTACTTC
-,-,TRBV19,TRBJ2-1,CASSPGRGNEQFF,TGTGCCAGTAGCCCGGGAAGGGGGAATGAGCAGTTCTTC
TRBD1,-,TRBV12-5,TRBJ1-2,CASGLVRWGQGANGYTF,TGTGCTAGTGGTTTGGTACGATGGGGACAGGGGGCCAATGGCTACACCTTC
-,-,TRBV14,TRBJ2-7,CASSVDRRRGEQYF,TGTGCCAGCAGCGTGGACAGGCGGCGGGGCGAGCAGTACTTC
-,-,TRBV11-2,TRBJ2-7,CASSLGQGTINEQYF,TGTGCCAGCAGCTTAGGGCAGGGAACCATTAACGAGCAGTACTTC
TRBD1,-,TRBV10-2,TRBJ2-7,CASSGSGQGGVGQYF,TGCGCCAGCAGTGGATCCGGACAGGGTGGAGTGGGGCAGTACTTC
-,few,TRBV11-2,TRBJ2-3,CASSLRTGASPTQYF,TGTGCCAGCAGCTTACGAACGGGAGCGTCGCCTACGCAGTATTTT
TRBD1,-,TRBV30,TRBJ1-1,CAWSVPRTGVNTEAFF,TGTGCCTGGAGTGTACCCCGGACAGGGGTAAACACTGAAGCTTTCTTT